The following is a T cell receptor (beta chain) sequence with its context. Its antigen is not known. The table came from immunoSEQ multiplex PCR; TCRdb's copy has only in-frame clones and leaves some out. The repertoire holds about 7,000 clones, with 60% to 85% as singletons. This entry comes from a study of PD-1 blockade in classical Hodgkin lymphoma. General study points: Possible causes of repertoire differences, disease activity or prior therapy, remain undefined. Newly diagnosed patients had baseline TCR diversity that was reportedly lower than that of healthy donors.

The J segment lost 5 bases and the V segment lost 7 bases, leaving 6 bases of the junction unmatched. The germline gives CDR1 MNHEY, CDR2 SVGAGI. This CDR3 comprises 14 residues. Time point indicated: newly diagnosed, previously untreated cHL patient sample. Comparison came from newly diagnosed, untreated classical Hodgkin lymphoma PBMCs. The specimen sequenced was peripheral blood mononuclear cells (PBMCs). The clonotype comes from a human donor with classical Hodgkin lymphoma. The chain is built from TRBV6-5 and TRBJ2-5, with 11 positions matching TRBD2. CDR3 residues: CASTPVAGGETQYF. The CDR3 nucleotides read TGTGCCAGCACTCCAGTAGCGGGAGGGGAGACCCAGTACTTC.